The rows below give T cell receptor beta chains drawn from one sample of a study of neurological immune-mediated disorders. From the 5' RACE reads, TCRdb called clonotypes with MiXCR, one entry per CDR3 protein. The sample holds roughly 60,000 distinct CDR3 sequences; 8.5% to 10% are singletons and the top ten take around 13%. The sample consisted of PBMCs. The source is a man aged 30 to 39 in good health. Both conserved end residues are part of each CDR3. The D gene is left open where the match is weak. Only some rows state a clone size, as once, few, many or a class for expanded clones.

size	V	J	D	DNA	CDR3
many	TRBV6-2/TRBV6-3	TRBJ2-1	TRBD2	TGTGCCAGCAGTTACGACCTGGGACTAGCGCCCCATGAGCAGTTCTTC	CASSYDLGLAPHEQFF
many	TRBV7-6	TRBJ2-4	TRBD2	TGTGCCAGCAGCTTACAATTAGCGGGGGCTTCGGCCAAAAACATTCAGTACTTC	CASSLQLAGASAKNIQYF
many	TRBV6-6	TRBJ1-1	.	TGTGCCAGCTTCAGAGTGAACACTGAAGCTTTCTTT	CASFRVNTEAFF
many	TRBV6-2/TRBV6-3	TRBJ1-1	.	TGTGCCAGCAAAAGGACAGTGCCCACTGAAGCTTTCTTT	CASKRTVPTEAFF
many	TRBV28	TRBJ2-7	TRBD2	TGTGCCACCACTCCGACGGCGGGAGGGCGAAACGAGCAGTACTTC	CATTPTAGGRNEQYF
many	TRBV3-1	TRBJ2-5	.	TGTGCCAGCAGCCAAGAAGGGTTGGAGACCCAGTACTTC	CASSQEGLETQYF
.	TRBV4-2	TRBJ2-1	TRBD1	TGTGCCAGCACCCCGGGTCCGGAAGGGGGCTACAATAAGCAGTTCTTC	CASTPGPEGGYNKQFF
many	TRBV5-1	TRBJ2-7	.	TGCGCCAGCAGCTCCTGGCAGGCACTCGATACCGGTACCTACGAGCAGTACTTC	CASSSWQALDTGTYEQYF
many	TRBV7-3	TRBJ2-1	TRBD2	TGTGCCAGCAGCTTAACATCCGGGAGGGCCATGGAGCAGTTCTTC	CASSLTSGRAMEQFF
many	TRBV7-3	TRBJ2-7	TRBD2	TGTGCCAGCAGCTCCGCCAGCGGGGTCTACGAGCAGTACTTC	CASSSASGVYEQYF
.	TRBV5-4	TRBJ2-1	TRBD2	TGTGCCAGCAGCCTAGCGGGAGGGCCCTCCGATGAGCAGTTCTTC	CASSLAGGPSDEQFF
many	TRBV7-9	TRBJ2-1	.	TGTGCCAGCAGTTTACAGGGCGGTGAGCAGTTCTTC	CASSLQGGEQFF
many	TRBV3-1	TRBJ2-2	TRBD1	TGTGCCAGCAGCCAGCGTCCCGGGACAGGGGTTGTCACCGGGGAGCTGTTTTTT	CASSQRPGTGVVTGELFF
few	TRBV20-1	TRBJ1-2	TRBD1	TGCAGTGCTAAAAGCCACAGGGGCTCCTCTGGCTACACCTTC	CSAKSHRGSSGYTF
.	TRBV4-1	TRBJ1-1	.	TGTGCCAGCAGGGAATCGAACAGGGTGGTGGGCACTGACGCTTTCTTT	CASRESNRVVGTDAFF
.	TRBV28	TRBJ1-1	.	TGTGCCAGCAGTTTTGGGCAGTTAAGGGTCCTTTTCTTT	CASSFGQLRVLFF
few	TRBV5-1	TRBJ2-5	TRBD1	TGCGCCAGCAGCCGCGCCGGACAGGGGGTAGAGACCCAGTACTTC	CASSRAGQGVETQYF
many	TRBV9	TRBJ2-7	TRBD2	TGTGCCAGCAGCGTAGGGGGACTAGCGATCTACGAGCAGTACTTC	CASSVGGLAIYEQYF
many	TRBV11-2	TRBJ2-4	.	TGTGCCAGCAGCTCCGACTCAGCCAAAAACATTCAGTACTTC	CASSSDSAKNIQYF
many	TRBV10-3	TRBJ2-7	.	TGTGCCATCAGTGAGTCCGGGGGCCAAAGAGACGAGCAGTACTTC	CAISESGGQRDEQYF
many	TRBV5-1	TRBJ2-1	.	TGCGCCAGCAGCTTGACGTTCGGGTCAGATTACAATGAGCAGTTCTTC	CASSLTFGSDYNEQFF
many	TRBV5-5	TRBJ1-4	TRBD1	TGTGCCAGCAGCCTGGGACAGGGTACCGAAAAACTGTTTTTT	CASSLGQGTEKLFF
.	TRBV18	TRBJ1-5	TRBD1	TGTGCCAGCTCCGGGGACAGGGTCCAGCCCCAGCATTTT	CASSGDRVQPQHF
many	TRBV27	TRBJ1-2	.	TGTGCCAGCAGCCCATTCCCCACGGGAGCCCGTAGCTTC	CASSPFPTGARSF
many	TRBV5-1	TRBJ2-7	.	TGCGCCAGCAGCGCGCCAGGGACTTACGAGCAGTACTTC	CASSAPGTYEQYF
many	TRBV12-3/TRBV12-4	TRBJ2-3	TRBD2	TGTGCCAGCAGTTTTAGCGGGAGTTCCTTCGGCACAGATACGCAGTATTTT	CASSFSGSSFGTDTQYF
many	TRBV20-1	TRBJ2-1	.	TGCAGTGCTAGAGACAACATCCAGTTCTTC	CSARDNIQFF
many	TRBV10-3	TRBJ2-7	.	TGTGCCATCAGTGAGGGTGACGGGCAGTACTTC	CAISEGDGQYF
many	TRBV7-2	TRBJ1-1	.	TGTGCCAGCAGAACAGGGTATTTCACTGAAGCTTTCTTT	CASRTGYFTEAFF
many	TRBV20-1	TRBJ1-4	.	TGCAGTGCTAGGGGACGGACTAATGAAAAACTGTTTTTT	CSARGRTNEKLFF
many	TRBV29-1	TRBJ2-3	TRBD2	TGCAGCGTAGGGACTAGCGGGCAGTATTTT	CSVGTSGQYF